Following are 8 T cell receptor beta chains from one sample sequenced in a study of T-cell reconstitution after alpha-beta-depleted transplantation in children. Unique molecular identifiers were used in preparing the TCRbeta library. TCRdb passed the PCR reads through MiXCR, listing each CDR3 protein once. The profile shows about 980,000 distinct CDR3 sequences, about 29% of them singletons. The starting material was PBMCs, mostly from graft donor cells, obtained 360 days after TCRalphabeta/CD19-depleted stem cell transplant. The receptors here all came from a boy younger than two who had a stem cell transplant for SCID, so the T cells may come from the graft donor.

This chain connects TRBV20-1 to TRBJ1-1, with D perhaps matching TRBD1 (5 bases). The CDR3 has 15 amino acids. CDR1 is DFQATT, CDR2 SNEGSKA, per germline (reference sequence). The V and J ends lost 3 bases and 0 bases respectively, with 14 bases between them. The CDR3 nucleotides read TGCAGTGCTAGTCCGGGGGTATCGGTGAACACTGAAGCTTTCTTT. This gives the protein CSASPGVSVNTEAFF.

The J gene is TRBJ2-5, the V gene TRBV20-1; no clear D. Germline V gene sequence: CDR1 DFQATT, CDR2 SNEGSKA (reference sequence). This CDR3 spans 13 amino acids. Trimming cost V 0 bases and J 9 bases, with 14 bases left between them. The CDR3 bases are TGCAGTGCTAGAGATCTAGGCCAAGTCTCCCAGTACTTC. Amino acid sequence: CSARDLGQVSQYF.

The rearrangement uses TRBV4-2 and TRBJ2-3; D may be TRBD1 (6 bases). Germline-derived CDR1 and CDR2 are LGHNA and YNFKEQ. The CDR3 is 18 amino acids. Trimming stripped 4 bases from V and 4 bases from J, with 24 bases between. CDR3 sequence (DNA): TGTGCCAGCAGCCGGCGATTACCACAGGGAAGTAAGGCAGATACGCAGTATTTT. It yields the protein CASSRRLPQGSKADTQYF.

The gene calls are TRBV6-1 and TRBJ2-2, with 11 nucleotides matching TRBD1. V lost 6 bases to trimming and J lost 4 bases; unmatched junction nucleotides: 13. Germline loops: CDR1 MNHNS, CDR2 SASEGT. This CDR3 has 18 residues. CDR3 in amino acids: CASSPAIGTGGSTGELFF. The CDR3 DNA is TGTGCCAGCAGCCCCGCTATTGGGACAGGGGGAAGCACCGGGGAGCTGTTTTTT.

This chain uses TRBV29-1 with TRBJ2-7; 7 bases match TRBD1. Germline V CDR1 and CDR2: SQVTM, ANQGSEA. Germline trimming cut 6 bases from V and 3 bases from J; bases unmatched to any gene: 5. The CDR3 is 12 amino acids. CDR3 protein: CSVGQANYEQYF. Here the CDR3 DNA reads TGCAGCGTAGGACAGGCAAACTACGAGCAGTACTTC.

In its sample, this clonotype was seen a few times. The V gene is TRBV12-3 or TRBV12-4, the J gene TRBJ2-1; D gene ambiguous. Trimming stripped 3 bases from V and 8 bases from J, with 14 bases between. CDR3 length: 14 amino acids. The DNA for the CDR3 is TGTGCCAGCAGTTTTCGCTGGCACCGCCATGAGCAGTTCTTC. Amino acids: CASSFRWHRHEQFF.

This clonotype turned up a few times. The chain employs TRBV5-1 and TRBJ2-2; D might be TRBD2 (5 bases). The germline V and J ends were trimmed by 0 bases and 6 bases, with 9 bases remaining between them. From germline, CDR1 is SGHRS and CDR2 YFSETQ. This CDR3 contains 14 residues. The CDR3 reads CASSLDAGPGELFF. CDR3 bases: TGCGCCAGCAGCTTGGACGCGGGCCCCGGGGAGCTGTTTTTT.

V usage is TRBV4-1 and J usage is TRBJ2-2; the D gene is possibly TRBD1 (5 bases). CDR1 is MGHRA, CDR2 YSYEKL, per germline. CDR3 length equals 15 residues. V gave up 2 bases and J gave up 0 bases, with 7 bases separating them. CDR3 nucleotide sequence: TGCGCCAGCAGCCAACCGACAGCGAACACCGGGGAGCTGTTTTTT. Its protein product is CASSQPTANTGELFF.